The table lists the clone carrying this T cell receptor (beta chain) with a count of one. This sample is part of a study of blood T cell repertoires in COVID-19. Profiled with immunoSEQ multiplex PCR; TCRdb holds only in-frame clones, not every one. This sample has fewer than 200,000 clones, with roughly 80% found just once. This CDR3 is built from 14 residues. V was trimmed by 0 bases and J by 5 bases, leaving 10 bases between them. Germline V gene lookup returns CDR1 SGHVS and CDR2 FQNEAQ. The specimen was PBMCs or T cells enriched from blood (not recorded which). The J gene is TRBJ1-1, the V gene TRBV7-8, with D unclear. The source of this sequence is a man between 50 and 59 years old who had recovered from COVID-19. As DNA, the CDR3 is TGTGCCAGCAGCTTAGCCGGCGGGCGGACTGAAGCTTTCTTT. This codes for CASSLAGGRTEAFF.